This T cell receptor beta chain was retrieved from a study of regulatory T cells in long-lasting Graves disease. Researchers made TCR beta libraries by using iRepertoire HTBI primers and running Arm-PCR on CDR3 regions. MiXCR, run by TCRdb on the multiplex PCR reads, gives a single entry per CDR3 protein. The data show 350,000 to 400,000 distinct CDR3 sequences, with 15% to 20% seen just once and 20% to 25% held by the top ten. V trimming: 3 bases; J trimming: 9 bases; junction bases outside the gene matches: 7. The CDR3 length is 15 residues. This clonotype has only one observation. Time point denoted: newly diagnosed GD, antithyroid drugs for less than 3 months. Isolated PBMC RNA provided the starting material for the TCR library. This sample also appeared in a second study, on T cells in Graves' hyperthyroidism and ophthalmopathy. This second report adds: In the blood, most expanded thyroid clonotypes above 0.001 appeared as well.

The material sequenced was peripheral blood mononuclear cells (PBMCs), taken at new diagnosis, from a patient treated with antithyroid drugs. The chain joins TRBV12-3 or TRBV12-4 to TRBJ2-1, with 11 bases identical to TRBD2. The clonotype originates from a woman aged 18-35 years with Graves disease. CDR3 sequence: CASSLNSGGAGEQFF. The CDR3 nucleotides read TGTGCCAGCAGTTTGAATAGCGGGGGGGCGGGTGAGCAGTTCTTC.